This T cell receptor beta chain was obtained from a study of T cell changes during pregnancy in multiple sclerosis. The assay was immunoSEQ multiplex PCR, and TCRdb's table has in-frame clones only and misses some. The sample lists around 69,000 clones; 75% to 95% were seen once. Germline lookup yields CDR1 SGHDT and CDR2 YYEEEE. V was clipped by 5 bases and J by 1 base; unmatched bases: 5. This CDR3 contains 14 residues. Source: CD8+ T cells from peripheral blood mononuclear cells, taken before pregnancy. This chain links TRBV5-6 with TRBJ1-1; TRBD1 matches at 7 bases. This clonotype originated in a female donor with multiple sclerosis, enrolled in a pregnancy study. CDR3 amino acids: CASSPGGTNTEAFF. The DNA of the CDR3 is TGTGCCAGCAGTCCAGGGGGTACGAACACTGAAGCTTTCTTT.